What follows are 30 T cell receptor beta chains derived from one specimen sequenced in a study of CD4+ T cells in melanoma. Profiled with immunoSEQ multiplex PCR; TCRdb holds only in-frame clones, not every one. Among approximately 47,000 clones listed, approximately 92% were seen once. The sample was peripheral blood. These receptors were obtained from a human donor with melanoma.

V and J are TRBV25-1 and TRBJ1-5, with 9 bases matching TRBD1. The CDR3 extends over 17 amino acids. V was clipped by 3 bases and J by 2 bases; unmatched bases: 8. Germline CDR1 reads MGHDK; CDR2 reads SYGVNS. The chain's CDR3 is CASSDAGTGSGNQPQHF. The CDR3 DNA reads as TGTGCCAGCAGTGATGCCGGGACAGGGTCTGGCAATCAGCCCCAGCATTTT.

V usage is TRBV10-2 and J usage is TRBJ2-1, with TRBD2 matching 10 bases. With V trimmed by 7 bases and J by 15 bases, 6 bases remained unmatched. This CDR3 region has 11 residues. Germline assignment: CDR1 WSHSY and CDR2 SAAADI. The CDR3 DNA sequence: TGCGCCAGCAATTCTCTAGCGGGGGCGTTCTTC. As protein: CASNSLAGAFF.

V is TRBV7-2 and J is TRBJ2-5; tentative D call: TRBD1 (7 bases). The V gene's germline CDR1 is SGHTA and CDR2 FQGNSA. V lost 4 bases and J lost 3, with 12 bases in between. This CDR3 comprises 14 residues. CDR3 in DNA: TGTGCCAGCAGCTCCGCGGGACAGAAAGAGACCCAGTACTTC. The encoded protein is CASSSAGQKETQYF.

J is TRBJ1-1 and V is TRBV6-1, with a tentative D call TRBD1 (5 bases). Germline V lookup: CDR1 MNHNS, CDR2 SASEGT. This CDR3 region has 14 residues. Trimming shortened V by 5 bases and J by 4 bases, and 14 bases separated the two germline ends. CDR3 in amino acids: CASSSPRVGTEAFF. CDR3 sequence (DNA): TGTGCCAGCAGTTCGCCCAGGGTGGGCACTGAAGCTTTCTTT.

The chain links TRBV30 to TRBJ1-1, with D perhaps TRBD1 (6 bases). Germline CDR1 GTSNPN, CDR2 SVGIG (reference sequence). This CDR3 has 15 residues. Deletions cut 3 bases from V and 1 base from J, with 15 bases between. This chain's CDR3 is CAWSQGWTANTEAFF. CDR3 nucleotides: TGTGCCTGGAGCCAAGGGTGGACAGCGAACACTGAAGCTTTCTTT. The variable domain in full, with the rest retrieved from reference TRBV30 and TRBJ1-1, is SQTIHQWPATLVQPVGSPLSLECTVEGTSNPNLYWYRQAAGRGLQLLFYSVGIGQISSEVPQNLSASRPQDRQFILSSKKLLLSDSGFYLCAWSQGWTANTEAFFGQGTRLTVV.

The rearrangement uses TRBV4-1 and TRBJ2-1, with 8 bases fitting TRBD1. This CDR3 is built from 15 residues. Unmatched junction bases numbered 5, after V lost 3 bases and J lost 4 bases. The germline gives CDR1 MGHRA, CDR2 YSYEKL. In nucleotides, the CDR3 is TGCGCCAGCAGCCAGGGGACAGGTGGATACAATGAGCAGTTCTTC. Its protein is CASSQGTGGYNEQFF.

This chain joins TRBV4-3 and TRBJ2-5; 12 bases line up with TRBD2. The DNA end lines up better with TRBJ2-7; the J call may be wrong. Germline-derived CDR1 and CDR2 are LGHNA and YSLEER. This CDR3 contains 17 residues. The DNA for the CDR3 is TGCGCCAGCAGCCAAGATACTAGCGGGGGGACCTCCTACGAGCAGTACTTC. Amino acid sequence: CASSQDTSGGTSYEQYF.

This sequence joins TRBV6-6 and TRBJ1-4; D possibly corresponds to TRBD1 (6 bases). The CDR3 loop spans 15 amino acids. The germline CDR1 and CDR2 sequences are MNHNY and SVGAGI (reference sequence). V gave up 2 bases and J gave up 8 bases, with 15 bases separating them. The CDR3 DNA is TGTGCCAGCAGTTACGGTCCAGGAACAGGGGAAAAACTGTTTTTT. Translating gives CASSYGPGTGEKLFF.

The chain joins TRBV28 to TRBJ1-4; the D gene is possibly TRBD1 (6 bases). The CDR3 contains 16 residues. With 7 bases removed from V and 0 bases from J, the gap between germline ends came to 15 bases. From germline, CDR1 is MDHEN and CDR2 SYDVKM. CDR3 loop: CASNSRGRPTNEKLFF. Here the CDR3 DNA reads TGTGCCAGCAATAGCAGGGGAAGGCCAACTAATGAAAAACTGTTTTTT.

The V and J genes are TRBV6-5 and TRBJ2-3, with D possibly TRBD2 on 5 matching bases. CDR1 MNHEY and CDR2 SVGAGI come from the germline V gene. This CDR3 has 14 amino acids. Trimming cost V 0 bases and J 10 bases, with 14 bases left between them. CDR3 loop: CASSYSWARDSQYF. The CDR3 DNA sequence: TGTGCCAGCAGTTACTCCTGGGCCCGGGATTCGCAGTATTTT.

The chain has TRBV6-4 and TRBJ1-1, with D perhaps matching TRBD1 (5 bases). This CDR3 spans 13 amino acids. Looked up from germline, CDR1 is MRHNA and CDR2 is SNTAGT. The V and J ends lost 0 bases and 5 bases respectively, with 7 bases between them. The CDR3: CASSDSWGTEAFF. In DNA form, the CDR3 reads TGTGCCAGCAGTGACTCTTGGGGGACTGAAGCTTTCTTT.

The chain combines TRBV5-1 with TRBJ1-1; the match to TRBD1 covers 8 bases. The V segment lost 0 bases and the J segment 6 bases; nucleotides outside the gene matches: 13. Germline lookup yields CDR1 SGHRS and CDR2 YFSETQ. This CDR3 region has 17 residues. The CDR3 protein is CASSLVVQGAMRPEAFF. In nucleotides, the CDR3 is TGCGCCAGCAGCTTGGTCGTTCAGGGGGCGATGAGGCCTGAAGCTTTCTTT.

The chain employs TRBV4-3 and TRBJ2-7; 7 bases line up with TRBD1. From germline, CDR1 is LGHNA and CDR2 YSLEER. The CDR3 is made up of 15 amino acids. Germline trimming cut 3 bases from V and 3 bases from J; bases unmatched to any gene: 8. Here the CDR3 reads CASSQVRQGHYEQYF. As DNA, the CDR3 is TGCGCCAGCAGCCAGGTCCGACAGGGTCACTACGAGCAGTACTTC.

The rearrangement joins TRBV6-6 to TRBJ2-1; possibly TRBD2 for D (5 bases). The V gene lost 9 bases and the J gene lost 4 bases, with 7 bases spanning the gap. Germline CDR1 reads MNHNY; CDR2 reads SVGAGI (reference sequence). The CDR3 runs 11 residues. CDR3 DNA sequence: TGTGCCAGTGGAGGATACAATGAGCAGTTCTTC. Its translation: CASGGYNEQFF.

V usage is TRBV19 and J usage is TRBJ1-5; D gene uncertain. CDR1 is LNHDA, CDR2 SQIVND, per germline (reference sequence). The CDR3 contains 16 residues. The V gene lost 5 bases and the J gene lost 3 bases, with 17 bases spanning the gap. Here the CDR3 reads CASSPTDTYFNQPQHF. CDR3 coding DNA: TGTGCCAGTAGTCCAACCGACACGTACTTCAATCAGCCCCAGCATTTT.

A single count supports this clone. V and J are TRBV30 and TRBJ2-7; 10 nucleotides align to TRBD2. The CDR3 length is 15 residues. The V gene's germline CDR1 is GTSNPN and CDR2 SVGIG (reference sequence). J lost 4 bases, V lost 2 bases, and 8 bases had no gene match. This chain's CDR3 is CAWSRASGGFYEQYF. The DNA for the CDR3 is TGTGCCTGGAGTCGAGCTAGCGGGGGATTTTACGAGCAGTACTTC.

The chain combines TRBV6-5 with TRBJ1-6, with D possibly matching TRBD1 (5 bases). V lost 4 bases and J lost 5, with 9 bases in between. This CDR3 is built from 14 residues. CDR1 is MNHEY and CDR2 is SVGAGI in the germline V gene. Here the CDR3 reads CASSWGSNNSPLHF. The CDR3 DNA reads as TGTGCCAGCAGTTGGGGGTCAAATAATTCACCCCTCCACTTT.

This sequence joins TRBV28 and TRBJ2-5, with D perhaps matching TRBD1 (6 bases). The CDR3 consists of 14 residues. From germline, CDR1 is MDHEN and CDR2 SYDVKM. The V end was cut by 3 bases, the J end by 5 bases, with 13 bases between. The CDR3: CASSFHRDWETQYF. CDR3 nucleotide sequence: TGTGCCAGCAGTTTTCACAGGGATTGGGAGACCCAGTACTTC. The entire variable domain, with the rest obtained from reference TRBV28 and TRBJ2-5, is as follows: DVKVTQSSRYLVKRTGEKVFLECVQDMDHENMFWYRQDPGLGLRLIYFSYDVKMKEKGDIPEGYSVSREKKERFSLILESASTNQTSMYLCASSFHRDWETQYFGPGTRLLVL.

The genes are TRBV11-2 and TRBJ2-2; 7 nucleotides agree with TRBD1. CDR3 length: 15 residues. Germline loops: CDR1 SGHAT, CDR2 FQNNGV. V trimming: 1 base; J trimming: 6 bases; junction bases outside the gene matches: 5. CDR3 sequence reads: CASSLVATGPGELFF. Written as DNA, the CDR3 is TGTGCCAGCAGCTTAGTGGCGACAGGGCCCGGGGAGCTGTTTTTT.

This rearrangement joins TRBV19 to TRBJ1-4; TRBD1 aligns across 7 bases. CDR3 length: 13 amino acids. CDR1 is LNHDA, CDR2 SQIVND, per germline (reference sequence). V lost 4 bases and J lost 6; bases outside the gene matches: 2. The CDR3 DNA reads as TGTGCCAGTAGTACGACAGGGTATGAAAAACTGTTTTTT. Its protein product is CASSTTGYEKLFF.

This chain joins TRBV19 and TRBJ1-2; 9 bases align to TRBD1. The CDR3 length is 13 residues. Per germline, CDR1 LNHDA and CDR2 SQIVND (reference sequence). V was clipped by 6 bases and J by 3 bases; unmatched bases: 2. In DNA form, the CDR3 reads TGTGCCAGTAGCCGACAGGGGGACTATGGCTACACCTTC. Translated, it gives CASSRQGDYGYTF. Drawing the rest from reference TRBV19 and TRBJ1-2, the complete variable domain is DGGITQSPKYLFRKEGQNVTLSCEQNLNHDAMYWYRQDPGQGLRLIYYSQIVNDFQKGDIAEGYSVSREKKESFPLTVTSAQKNPTAFYLCASSRQGDYGYTFGSGTRLTVV.

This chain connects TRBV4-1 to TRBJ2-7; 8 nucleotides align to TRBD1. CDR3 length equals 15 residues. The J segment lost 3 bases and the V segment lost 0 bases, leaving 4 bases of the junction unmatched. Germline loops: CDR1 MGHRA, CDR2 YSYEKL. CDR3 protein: CASSQEQGVGYEQYF. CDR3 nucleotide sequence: TGCGCCAGCAGCCAAGAACAGGGGGTCGGCTACGAGCAGTACTTC.

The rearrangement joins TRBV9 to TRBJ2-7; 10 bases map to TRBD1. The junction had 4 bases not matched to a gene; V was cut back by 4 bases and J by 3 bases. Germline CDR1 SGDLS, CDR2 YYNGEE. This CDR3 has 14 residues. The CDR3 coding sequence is TGTGCCAGCAGCCCCAGGACAGGGGGCTACGAGCAGTACTTC. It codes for CASSPRTGGYEQYF.

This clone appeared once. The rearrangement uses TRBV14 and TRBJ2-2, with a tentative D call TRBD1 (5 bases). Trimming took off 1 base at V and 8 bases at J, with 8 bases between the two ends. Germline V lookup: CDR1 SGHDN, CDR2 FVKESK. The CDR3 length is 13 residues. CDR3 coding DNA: TGTGCCAGCAGCCAAGGGGGCGCGGGGGAGCTGTTTTTT. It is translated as CASSQGGAGELFF.

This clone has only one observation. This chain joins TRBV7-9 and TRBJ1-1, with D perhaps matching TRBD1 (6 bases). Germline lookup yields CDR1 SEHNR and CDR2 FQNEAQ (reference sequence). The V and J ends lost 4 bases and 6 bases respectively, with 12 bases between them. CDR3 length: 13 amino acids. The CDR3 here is CASSWKGVAEAFF. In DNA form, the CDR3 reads TGTGCCAGCAGCTGGAAGGGGGTAGCTGAAGCTTTCTTT.

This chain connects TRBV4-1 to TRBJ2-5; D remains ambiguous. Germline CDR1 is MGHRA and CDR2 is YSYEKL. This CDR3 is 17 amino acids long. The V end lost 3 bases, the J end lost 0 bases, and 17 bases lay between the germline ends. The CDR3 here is CASSHSSRKPDQETQYF. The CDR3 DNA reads TGCGCCAGCAGCCATTCAAGCAGAAAACCTGACCAAGAGACCCAGTACTTC.

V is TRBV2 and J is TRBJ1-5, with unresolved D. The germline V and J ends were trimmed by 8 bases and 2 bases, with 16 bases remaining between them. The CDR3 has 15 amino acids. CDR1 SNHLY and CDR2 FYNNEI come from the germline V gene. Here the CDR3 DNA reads TGTGCCAGCGGGTTTGGGCATGCTGGCAATCAGCCCCAGCATTTT. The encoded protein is CASGFGHAGNQPQHF. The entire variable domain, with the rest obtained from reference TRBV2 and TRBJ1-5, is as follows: EPEVTQTPSHQVTQMGQEVILRCVPISNHLYFYWYRQILGQKVEFLVSFYNNEISEKSEIFDDQFSVERPDGSNFTLKIRSTKLEDSAMYFCASGFGHAGNQPQHFGDGTRLSIL.

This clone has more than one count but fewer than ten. CDR3 region: CASSLEDWGEQYF. The DNA of the CDR3 is TGTGCCAGCAGCTTAGAGGACTGGGGTGAGCAGTACTTC. The chain links TRBV7-2 to TRBJ2-7, with TRBD2 as a possible D gene (5 bases). Germline V gene data show CDR1 as SGHTA and CDR2 as FQGNSA. The CDR3 is 13 residues long. Trimming stripped 1 base from V and 7 bases from J, with 11 bases between.

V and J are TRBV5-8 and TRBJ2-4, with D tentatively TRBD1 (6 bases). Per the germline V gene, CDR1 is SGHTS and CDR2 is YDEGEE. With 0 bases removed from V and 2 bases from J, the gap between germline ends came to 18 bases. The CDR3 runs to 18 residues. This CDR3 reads CASSLAEGDVWSKNIQYF. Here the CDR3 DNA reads TGTGCCAGCAGCTTGGCCGAGGGGGACGTATGGTCCAAAAACATTCAGTACTTC.

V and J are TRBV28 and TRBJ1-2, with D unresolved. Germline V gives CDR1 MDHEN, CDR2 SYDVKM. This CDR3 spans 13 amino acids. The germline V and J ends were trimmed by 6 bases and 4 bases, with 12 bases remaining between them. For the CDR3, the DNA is TGTGCCAGCAGGCCTCAGAATGCCTATGGCTACACCTTC. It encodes CASRPQNAYGYTF.